This T cell receptor beta chain was identified in a study of cytomegalovirus exposure and HLA in healthy donors. Findings and caveats of the study: Reports described diagnosis of cytomegalovirus status by the classifier as highly specific and sensitive. A later analysis reportedly identified an Asian-associated ancestry cluster as carrying fewer N-insertions than the approximately 640-donor mean. Across donors, presence/absence analyses took sequencing depth to be roughly uniform.

Of note for this clone: The antigen remains unidentified.

The PCR had 60 Vbeta and 13 Jbeta primers. Assay used: immunoSEQ multiplex PCR; TCRdb lists only in-frame clones, some missing. This table has 150,000 to 200,000 clones, roughly 75% appearing once. The sequence was collected from a woman in her forties in good health and CMV-seropositive. Sequenced input: PBMCs.

The CDR3, as DNA: TGTGCCAGCAGGGATACAGGGATTGGGACGACTGAAGCTTTCTTT. Its translation: CASRDTGIGTTEAFF. J is TRBJ1-1 and V is TRBV25-1; maybe TRBD1 (6 bases). V was clipped by 6 bases and J by 5 bases, with 19 bases between them. Per germline, CDR1 MGHDK and CDR2 SYGVNS. The CDR3 sequence is 15 residues long.